One sample yielded the 17 T cell receptor beta chains listed below, sequenced in a study of T cells after yellow fever vaccination. In TCRdb, the 5' RACE reads were re-called with MiXCR into one record per CDR3 protein. The table records 340,000 or so distinct CDR3 sequences, approximately 12% of them present only once. The sequenced sample was CD4+ T cells sorted from PBMCs, obtained 15 days after the yellow fever booster vaccination. The receptor source for this set is a man between 18 and 35 years old who received the YFV17D yellow fever vaccine.

This clonotype was observed a few times. The rearrangement joins TRBV12-3 or TRBV12-4 to TRBJ2-4; TRBD1 matches at 11 bases. The CDR3 runs 18 residues. V shed 4 bases and J 1 base; nucleotides not matched to a gene: 9. For the CDR3, the DNA is TGTGCCAGCAGTTCGGGACAGGGGGTCGGGGAGGCCAAAAACATTCAGTACTTC. Its protein is CASSSGQGVGEAKNIQYF.

The chain employs TRBV28 and TRBJ2-3; D is tentatively TRBD1 or TRBD2 (5 bases each). The V gene lost 8 bases and the J gene lost 0 bases, with 15 bases spanning the gap. This CDR3 comprises 15 residues. The V gene's germline CDR1 is MDHEN and CDR2 SYDVKM. The CDR3 DNA reads as TGTGCCAGCCGGGACCCCAGGAGAAGCACAGATACGCAGTATTTT. Translation: CASRDPRRSTDTQYF.

The chain has TRBV24-1 and TRBJ2-5; D assignment may be TRBD1 or TRBD2 (5 bases each). Trimming removed 3 bases at V and 5 bases at J, with 18 bases between. The CDR3 spans 16 residues. CDR1 is KGHDR and CDR2 is SFDVKD in the germline V gene. The CDR3 nucleotides read TGTGCCACCAGTGATATCTTTGGGGGACCGGGGGAGACCCAGTACTTC. Protein product: CATSDIFGGPGETQYF.

V gene TRBV27 combines with J gene TRBJ1-2; the match to TRBD1 covers 8 bases. The CDR3 covers 16 residues. Germline V gene data show CDR1 as MNHEY and CDR2 as SMNVEV (reference sequence). With V trimmed by 3 bases and J by 0 bases, 6 bases remained unmatched. The CDR3 spells CASSLGGTGTNYGYTF. CDR3 DNA sequence: TGTGCCAGCAGTTTGGGCGGGACAGGTACTAACTATGGCTACACCTTC.

The rearrangement uses TRBV7-8 and TRBJ1-5, with TRBD1 identical over 7 bases. Unmatched junction bases numbered 6, after V lost 5 bases and J lost 5 bases. This CDR3 spans 14 amino acids. Looked up from germline, CDR1 is SGHVS and CDR2 is FQNEAQ. Here the CDR3 DNA reads TGTGCCAGCAGCCAGGACAGGTCGTATCAGCCCCAGCATTTT. Translating gives CASSQDRSYQPQHF.

This clonotype was seen more than once but under ten times. V gene TRBV7-9 combines with J gene TRBJ2-3; 13 nucleotides match TRBD2. The V and J ends lost 8 bases and 6 bases, in that order; junction bases with no gene match: 11. The CDR3 consists of 16 residues. Germline CDR1 is SEHNR and CDR2 is FQNEAQ (reference sequence). The CDR3 region is CASGPGLAGPRDTQYF. CDR3 bases: TGTGCCAGCGGGCCGGGACTAGCGGGGCCTAGGGATACGCAGTATTTT.

This sequence joins TRBV28 and TRBJ2-6; a possible D gene is TRBD1 (6 bases). CDR1 is MDHEN, CDR2 SYDVKM, per germline. The CDR3 spans 16 residues. Trimming took off 2 bases at V and 2 bases at J, with 10 bases between the two ends. CDR3 DNA sequence: TGTGCCAGCAGTTTAATTACAGGGACTGGGGCCAACGTCCTGACTTTC. This sequence encodes CASSLITGTGANVLTF.

This clonotype is medium-sized. V is TRBV7-9 and J is TRBJ2-3, with 15 bases that match TRBD2. This CDR3 has 15 amino acids. V lost 7 bases and J lost 7; bases outside the gene matches: 6. CDR1 and CDR2 from the germline V gene are SEHNR and FQNEAQ (reference sequence). Here the CDR3 reads CASTLGTSGRHTQYF. CDR3 coding DNA: TGTGCCAGCACCTTGGGGACTAGCGGGAGGCATACGCAGTATTTT.

This chain connects TRBV29-1 to TRBJ1-1; D unresolved. Germline CDR1 SQVTM, CDR2 ANQGSEA. Trimming took 7 bases from V and 1 from J, leaving 4 bases between them. The CDR3 is 10 amino acids. The CDR3 bases are TGCAGCGCCAAGAACACTGAAGCTTTCTTT. It yields the protein CSAKNTEAFF.

This clonotype was detected a few times. This chain connects TRBV7-2 to TRBJ1-5; D unclear. CDR1 and CDR2 from the germline V gene are SGHTA and FQGNSA. V dropped 0 bases and J dropped 6 bases, with 12 bases sitting between them. The length of the CDR3 is 15 residues. CDR3 sequence: CASSLAAGKAQPQHF. The CDR3 region has the DNA TGTGCCAGCAGCTTAGCGGCGGGTAAAGCTCAGCCCCAGCATTTT.

The J gene is TRBJ2-2, the V gene TRBV5-1; 8 bases are a match to TRBD1. Germline assignment: CDR1 SGHRS and CDR2 YFSETQ. V trimming: 4 bases; J trimming: 3 bases; junction bases outside the gene matches: 5. This CDR3 is built from 15 residues. The CDR3 reads CASSPLQGDTGELFF. The CDR3, as DNA: TGCGCCAGCAGCCCTCTACAGGGGGACACCGGGGAGCTGTTTTTT.

V usage is TRBV4-3 and J usage is TRBJ2-3, with D perhaps TRBD2 (5 bases). The germline V gene has CDR1 LGHNA and CDR2 YSLEER. CDR3 length: 17 amino acids. V lost 0 bases to trimming and J lost 2 bases, with 15 bases between them. CDR3 region: CASSQESAGSYTDTQYF. The CDR3 DNA reads TGCGCCAGCAGCCAAGAAAGCGCGGGCAGCTACACAGATACGCAGTATTTT.

In its sample, this clonotype was seen a few times. This chain connects TRBV20-1 to TRBJ2-1, with 11 bases lining up with TRBD2. CDR1 is DFQATT and CDR2 is SNEGSKA in the germline V gene (reference sequence). Losses at the gene ends were 6 bases for V and 4 bases for J; bases not matched to a gene: 8. The CDR3 is 15 residues long. The CDR3 bases are TGCAGTGCGGAGCCGACTAGCGGGGTATACAATGAGCAGTTCTTC. It encodes CSAEPTSGVYNEQFF.

This clonotype has a handful of counts. The V gene is TRBV3-1, the J gene TRBJ1-5; 8 bases fit TRBD1. Germline lookup yields CDR1 LGHDT and CDR2 YNNKEL (reference sequence). CDR3 size: 15 residues. The junction had 5 bases not matched to a gene; V was cut back by 3 bases and J by 4 bases. The CDR3 loop reads CASSHGQGGNQPQHF. CDR3 bases: TGTGCCAGCAGCCACGGACAGGGAGGAAATCAGCCCCAGCATTTT.

V and J are TRBV20-1 and TRBJ1-4; possibly TRBD1 for D (5 bases). Germline loops: CDR1 DFQATT, CDR2 SNEGSKA (reference sequence). This CDR3 region has 14 residues. V lost 0 bases and J lost 6, with 11 bases in between. The DNA for the CDR3 is TGCAGTGCTAGAGATCCCGGCAGGGATGAAAAACTGTTTTTT. It specifies CSARDPGRDEKLFF.

This chain uses TRBV10-3 with TRBJ2-6; possibly TRBD1 or TRBD2 for D (5 bases each). CDR1 and CDR2 (germline): ENHRY, SYGVKD. This CDR3 is built from 14 residues. The ends were cut back, 7 bases at V and 4 bases at J, with 11 bases in the middle. The CDR3 protein is CAIKPGPGANVLTF. The CDR3 DNA reads TGTGCCATCAAGCCGGGGCCCGGGGCCAACGTCCTGACTTTC.

There are a few counts of this clonotype. The chain has TRBV20-1 and TRBJ2-5, with D perhaps given as TRBD1 or TRBD2 (5 bases each). This CDR3 has 13 amino acids. The germline CDR1 and CDR2 sequences are DFQATT and SNEGSKA (reference sequence). V lost 5 bases and J 5 bases, leaving 15 bases between the germline ends. Here the CDR3 reads CSAEGSVVETQYF. In DNA, the CDR3 is TGCAGTGCTGAGGGGAGTGTGGTGGAGACCCAGTACTTC.